These 16 T cell receptor beta chains share one sample of origin, sequenced in a study of T cell responses to AZD1222 COVID-19 vaccine. The method was immunoSEQ multiplex PCR; TCRdb's version includes in-frame clones alone and lacks a portion of them. The table shows about 210,000 clones, with around 94% occurring only once. The sequencing here drew on peripheral blood, taken 28 days after the second dose of the MenACWY control vaccine. The origin of the receptors is an adult who received the MenACWY meningococcal vaccine as a control.

V usage is TRBV5-8 and J usage is TRBJ2-3; D tentatively fits TRBD1 or TRBD2 (6 bases each). Germline CDR1 is SGHTS and CDR2 is YDEGEE. The V end was cut by 5 bases, the J end by 1 base, with 11 bases between. CDR3 length: 14 amino acids. For the CDR3, the DNA is TGTGCCAGCAGGCGGGACAAGCGCACAGATACGCAGTATTTT. It encodes CASRRDKRTDTQYF.

The rearrangement links TRBV6-1 to TRBJ1-5; possibly TRBD1 for D (6 bases). CDR1 is MNHNS and CDR2 is SASEGT in the germline V gene. The V end lost 0 bases, the J end lost 6 bases, and 12 bases lay between the germline ends. The CDR3 has 15 residues. CDR3 residues: CASSEAGGSFQPQHF. The CDR3 nucleotides are TGTGCCAGCAGTGAAGCAGGGGGGAGCTTTCAGCCCCAGCATTTT.

The genes are TRBV6-5 and TRBJ1-1; D call uncertain. CDR3 length: 16 residues. V lost 1 base to trimming and J lost 4 bases, with 16 bases between them. Germline V gene sequence: CDR1 MNHEY, CDR2 SVGAGI. CDR3 nucleotides: TGTGCCAGCAGTTACTTCGGTGGGGATTCGGCCACTGAAGCTTTCTTT. Translated: CASSYFGGDSATEAFF.

This clone has only a few counts. This chain uses TRBV4-2 with TRBJ2-2, with D perhaps TRBD2 (6 bases). Trimming took 8 bases from V and 7 from J, leaving 20 bases between them. The length of the CDR3 is 15 residues. Germline V lookup: CDR1 LGHNA, CDR2 YNFKEQ. The CDR3, as DNA: TGTGCCAGCGGAGGCGGGGCTAGCTCGAACGGGGAGCTGTTTTTT. The encoded protein is CASGGGASSNGELFF.

J is TRBJ2-2 and V is TRBV5-8; D gene uncertain. Deletions cut 2 bases from V and 4 bases from J, with 12 bases between. Germline V lookup: CDR1 SGHTS, CDR2 YDEGEE. This CDR3 has 15 residues. The CDR3: CASSFPSGLTGELFF. DNA for the CDR3: TGTGCCAGCAGCTTTCCGTCCGGGCTCACCGGGGAGCTGTTTTTT.

This clone appeared once. This chain joins TRBV28 and TRBJ1-6, with no clear D. Germline V gene lookup returns CDR1 MDHEN and CDR2 SYDVKM. The ends were cut back, 6 bases at V and 6 bases at J, with 12 bases in the middle. This CDR3 contains 14 residues. The CDR3 DNA is TGTGCCAGCAGGATTCAAGGGAGTAATTCACCCCTCCACTTT. As protein: CASRIQGSNSPLHF. Using reference TRBV28 and TRBJ1-6 for the parts outside the CDR3, the full variable domain is DVKVTQSSRYLVKRTGEKVFLECVQDMDHENMFWYRQDPGLGLRLIYFSYDVKMKEKGDIPEGYSVSREKKERFSLILESASTNQTSMYLCASRIQGSNSPLHFGNGTRLTVT.

V usage is TRBV28 and J usage is TRBJ1-2, with D perhaps TRBD1 (6 bases). Per germline, CDR1 MDHEN and CDR2 SYDVKM. The ends were cut back, 5 bases at V and 2 bases at J, with 15 bases in the middle. The CDR3 has 15 residues. Written as DNA, the CDR3 is TGTGCCAGCAGTCCTACGACAGGAGGGAACTATGGCTACACCTTC. Translation gives CASSPTTGGNYGYTF.

This chain joins TRBV7-2 and TRBJ2-7, with 11 bases lining up with TRBD2. The CDR3 contains 16 residues. Germline loops: CDR1 SGHTA, CDR2 FQGNSA. Unmatched junction bases numbered 7, after V lost 3 bases and J lost 3 bases. The chain's CDR3 is CASSLTGTSGFYEQYF. CDR3 in DNA: TGTGCCAGCAGCTTGACCGGGACTAGCGGCTTCTACGAGCAGTACTTC. Full variable domain (missing parts from reference TRBV7-2 and TRBJ2-7): GAGVSQSPSNKVTEKGKDVELRCDPISGHTALYWYRQSLGQGLEFLIYFQGNSAPDKSGLPSDRFSAERTGGSVSTLTIQRTQQEDSAVYLCASSLTGTSGFYEQYFGPGTRLTVT.

This clone was seen a single time. CDR3 in amino acids: CASSERGSGVQETQYF. In nucleotides, the CDR3 is TGTGCCAGCAGTGAAAGAGGATCGGGGGTCCAAGAGACCCAGTACTTC. The chain links TRBV2 to TRBJ2-5, with a possible D match to TRBD2 (6 bases). The CDR3 runs to 16 residues. The germline CDR1 and CDR2 sequences are SNHLY and FYNNEI. The V gene lost 2 bases and the J gene lost 1 base, with 14 bases spanning the gap. Supplemented by reference TRBV2 and TRBJ2-5, the full variable domain reads EPEVTQTPSHQVTQMGQEVILRCVPISNHLYFYWYRQILGQKVEFLVSFYNNEISEKSEIFDDQFSVERPDGSNFTLKIRSTKLEDSAMYFCASSERGSGVQETQYFGPGTRLLVL.

V usage is TRBV19 and J usage is TRBJ2-7; 7 bases align to TRBD1. The CDR3 consists of 15 residues. Trimming cost V 2 bases and J 3 bases; bases outside gene matches: 7. From germline, CDR1 is LNHDA and CDR2 SQIVND (reference sequence). CDR3 nucleotides: TGTGCCAGTAGTATATCCCCCCGACAGGGCTACGAGCAGTACTTC. Translating gives CASSISPRQGYEQYF.

V usage is TRBV6-2 or TRBV6-3 and J usage is TRBJ2-2; TRBD1 matches at 7 bases. The germline V gene has CDR1 MNHEY and CDR2 SVGEGT. V dropped 6 bases and J dropped 6; count of bases not matched to a gene: 7. CDR3 size: 14 residues. CDR3 sequence reads: CASSQGQPSGELFF. DNA for the CDR3: TGTGCCAGCAGCCAGGGACAGCCGTCCGGGGAGCTGTTTTTT.

The chain links TRBV20-1 to TRBJ1-1; the match to TRBD1 covers 7 bases. The junction had 2 bases not matched to a gene; V was cut back by 6 bases and J by 7 bases. Per the germline V gene, CDR1 is DFQATT and CDR2 is SNEGSKA (reference sequence). The CDR3 contains 10 residues. The CDR3 DNA reads as TGCAGTGCCCGGGACAGTGAAGCTTTCTTT. It translates to CSARDSEAFF.

The genes are TRBV19 and TRBJ2-1, with no clear D. The germline gives CDR1 LNHDA, CDR2 SQIVND (reference sequence). V was pared by 10 bases and J by 1 base, with 11 bases between. This CDR3 spans 13 amino acids. The CDR3 loop reads CATSLKSYNEQFF. As DNA, the CDR3 is TGTGCCACCTCGTTGAAATCCTACAATGAGCAGTTCTTC.

In DNA, the CDR3 is TGTGCCAGCAAAACGGAACCCACCGGGGAGCTGTTTTTT. Residues: CASKTEPTGELFF. V is TRBV28 and J is TRBJ2-2; D is ambiguous. CDR1 is MDHEN and CDR2 is SYDVKM in the germline V gene. This CDR3 is built from 13 residues. V dropped 7 bases and J dropped 4 bases, with 10 bases sitting between them.

The V gene is TRBV2, the J gene TRBJ2-3; 10 positions match TRBD2. Trimming cost V 6 bases and J 3 bases; bases outside gene matches: 6. In germline, CDR1 is SNHLY, CDR2 FYNNEI. This CDR3 has 15 residues. The CDR3 reads CASSLGSGRTDTQYF. The CDR3 DNA sequence: TGTGCCAGCAGCCTGGGTAGCGGGAGGACAGATACGCAGTATTTT. The variable domain in full, with the rest retrieved from reference TRBV2 and TRBJ2-3, is EPEVTQTPSHQVTQMGQEVILRCVPISNHLYFYWYRQILGQKVEFLVSFYNNEISEKSEIFDDQFSVERPDGSNFTLKIRSTKLEDSAMYFCASSLGSGRTDTQYFGPGTRLTVL.

The V call is TRBV29-1, the J call TRBJ2-7, with D possibly being TRBD1 (6 bases). V gave up 4 bases and J gave up 4 bases, with 26 bases separating them. This CDR3 contains 17 residues. Germline V lookup: CDR1 SQVTM, CDR2 ANQGSEA. For the CDR3, the DNA is TGCAGCGTTGGAGAGCCGCCAATTATACAGGGTCGGTACGAGCAGTACTTC. Translating it yields CSVGEPPIIQGRYEQYF.